The 17 T cell receptor beta chains listed next were all sequenced from one sample in a study of regulatory T cells in long-lasting Graves disease. Construction of TCR beta libraries relied on iRepertoire HTBI primers and on Arm-PCR targeting CDR3 regions. Each CDR3 protein gets one entry after TCRdb re-called the multiplex PCR reads with MiXCR. The data show some 470,000 distinct CDR3 sequences, under 25% seen once. The time point was: persistent/refractory GD, antithyroid drugs over 5 years with positive TRAb. There was RNA extracted from PBMCs, and the TCR library was made from it. This sample comprised peripheral blood mononuclear cells (PBMCs), obtained when the disease was refractory, from a patient treated with antithyroid drugs. Receptor source: a female donor with Graves disease.

Note on this clonotype: A far larger clone differs by one base, so this is likely a read error. V gene TRBV2 combines with J gene TRBJ2-5; D possibly corresponds to TRBD1 (6 bases). From germline, CDR1 is SNHLY and CDR2 FYNNEI. Trimming removed 9 bases from V and 5 bases from J, with 16 bases in between. This CDR3 spans 13 amino acids. The CDR3, as DNA: TGTGCCAGGACCTCGGACAGTGCGGAGACCCAGTACTTC. Protein product: CARTSDSAETQYF.

In its sample, this clonotype was seen a few times. The rearrangement links TRBV2 to TRBJ2-2; TRBD2 is a possible D gene (5 bases). The CDR3 covers 14 residues. Per the germline V gene, CDR1 is SNHLY and CDR2 is FYNNEI. V shed 6 bases and J shed 4 bases, with 12 bases lying between them. CDR3 coding DNA: TGTGCCAGCAGCCTCGAGGCGGGCACCGGGGAGCTGTTTTTT. It is translated as CASSLEAGTGELFF. The full variable domain, completed using reference TRBV2 and TRBJ2-2, is EPEVTQTPSHQVTQMGQEVILRCVPISNHLYFYWYRQILGQKVEFLVSFYNNEISEKSEIFDDQFSVERPDGSNFTLKIRSTKLEDSAMYFCASSLEAGTGELFFGEGSRLTVL.

This clonotype was recorded at least ten times. The chain is built from TRBV6-1 and TRBJ2-7; TRBD1 or TRBD2 may be the D gene (5 bases each). Trimming took off 7 bases at V and 1 base at J, with 29 bases between the two ends. The germline V gene encodes CDR1 MNHNS and CDR2 SASEGT. This CDR3 is 19 amino acids long. The CDR3 DNA reads TGTGCCAGCACGCCGAGGGGAACCCGGGCGAGATTCATTTCCTACGAGCAGTACTTC. Translating gives CASTPRGTRARFISYEQYF.

This clonotype was picked up many times. The rearrangement links TRBV28 to TRBJ1-2; no clear D gene. The CDR3 contains 11 residues. Germline V gene data show CDR1 as MDHEN and CDR2 as SYDVKM. Trimming cost V 7 bases and J 2 bases, with 5 bases left between them. The CDR3 reads CASKQNYGYTF. CDR3 sequence (DNA): TGTGCCAGCAAGCAGAACTATGGCTACACCTTC.

The CDR3 region has the DNA TGCGCCAGCAGCCAAGATTGGCCAGGTGGTGCTTACGAGCAGTACTTC. This encodes CASSQDWPGGAYEQYF. The rearrangement links TRBV4-1 to TRBJ2-7; D is ambiguous. Trimming pared 0 bases from V and 4 bases from J, leaving 16 bases between. Germline V CDR1 and CDR2: MGHRA, YSYEKL. This CDR3 comprises 16 residues.

This clonotype has more than one count but fewer than ten. This chain uses TRBV5-1 with TRBJ1-4, with a tentative D call TRBD1 (5 bases). The ends were cut back, 0 bases at V and 5 bases at J, with 11 bases in the middle. The CDR3 covers 15 residues. Per germline, CDR1 SGHRS and CDR2 YFSETQ. The CDR3: CASSLDRQSNEKLFF. Written as DNA, the CDR3 is TGCGCCAGCAGCTTGGATCGACAGTCAAATGAAAAACTGTTTTTT.

This clonotype showed up many times. The chain combines TRBV27 with TRBJ2-5; 11 bases map to TRBD1. The V gene end was trimmed by 8 bases and the J gene end by 2 bases; junction bases not matched to a gene: 1. Germline V CDR1 and CDR2: MNHEY, SMNVEV (reference sequence). The CDR3 loop spans 13 amino acids. In DNA, the CDR3 is TGTGCCAGCGGGGACAGGGGGCAAGAGACCCAGTACTTC. This encodes CASGDRGQETQYF.

This clonotype came up a few times. The CDR3 DNA sequence: TGCAGCGTTGAGTTGTGGGGAGAGACCCAGTACTTC. Translating it yields CSVELWGETQYF. J is TRBJ2-5 and V is TRBV29-1; D not resolved. The CDR3 extends over 12 amino acids. V gave up 3 bases and J gave up 4 bases, with 9 bases separating them. Germline V gene sequence: CDR1 SQVTM, CDR2 ANQGSEA.

This clonotype was observed a few times. The DNA of the CDR3 is TGCGCCAGCAGCAGGAGGACAGGGGAGGGCACCGGGGAGCTGTTTTTT. It yields the protein CASSRRTGEGTGELFF. The J gene is TRBJ2-2, the V gene TRBV5-1; 9 nucleotides match TRBD1. Trimming took 4 bases from V and 4 from J; bases not matched to a gene: 8. CDR3 size: 16 residues. In germline, CDR1 is SGHRS, CDR2 YFSETQ.

There are many counts of this clonotype. The chain joins TRBV12-3 or TRBV12-4 to TRBJ2-5; 11 positions agree with TRBD2. Trimming cost V 5 bases and J 2 bases; bases outside gene matches: 7. CDR3 size: 16 residues. The chain's CDR3 is CASSPGLAGTQETQYF. CDR3 coding DNA: TGTGCCAGCAGTCCCGGACTAGCGGGCACTCAAGAGACCCAGTACTTC.

With respect to this clonotype: A much larger clone sits a single nucleotide away, making a read error possible. V is TRBV28 and J is TRBJ2-7; D uncertain. CDR3 length: 14 amino acids. Germline CDR1 reads MDHEN; CDR2 reads SYDVKM. V was shortened by 3 bases and J by 5 bases, with 14 bases between the two germline ends. The CDR3 region is CASSFRSMRNEQYF. In nucleotides, the CDR3 is TGTGCCAGCAGTTTCCGGAGTATGAGGAACGAGCAGTACTTC.

The genes are TRBV19 and TRBJ2-1; the D is unclear. This CDR3 region has 13 residues. In germline, CDR1 is LNHDA, CDR2 SQIVND (reference sequence). The V end was cut by 4 bases, the J end by 6 bases, with 10 bases between. CDR3 nucleotides: TGTGCCAGTAGTAGCCTAGGCGGCAATGAGCAGTTCTTC. Translating it yields CASSSLGGNEQFF.

This clonotype was observed many times. V and J are TRBV12-3 or TRBV12-4 and TRBJ2-5, with a weak D call TRBD1 (5 bases). The length of the CDR3 is 13 residues. V lost 6 bases to trimming and J lost 1 base, with 9 bases between them. The DNA of the CDR3 is TGTGCCAGCAGAACAGACAGCCAAGAGACCCAGTACTTC. It is translated as CASRTDSQETQYF.

This clonotype was seen a few times. This chain links TRBV20-1 with TRBJ1-1; no clear D gene. CDR1 is DFQATT, CDR2 SNEGSKA, per germline (reference sequence). The CDR3 covers 14 residues. The V and J ends lost 3 bases and 3 bases respectively, with 14 bases between them. As DNA, the CDR3 is TGCAGTGCTAGTTACCCCAACAGCGACACTGAAGCTTTCTTT. Its protein product is CSASYPNSDTEAFF.

The rearrangement links TRBV19 to TRBJ2-1; D gene ambiguous. CDR1 LNHDA and CDR2 SQIVND come from the germline V gene (reference sequence). The germline V and J ends were trimmed by 5 bases and 1 base, with 12 bases remaining between them. There are 15 residues in the CDR3. CDR3 nucleotides: TGTGCCAGTAGTTCTCGGACCGGGTCCTACAATGAGCAGTTCTTC. Residues: CASSSRTGSYNEQFF.

This clonotype was seen more than once but under ten times. This rearrangement joins TRBV19 to TRBJ1-1; tentative D call: TRBD1 (6 bases). CDR1 and CDR2 from the germline V gene are LNHDA and SQIVND (reference sequence). Between the trimmed V and J ends, which lost 3 bases and 4 bases, there was a span of 12 bases. The CDR3 runs to 14 residues. The CDR3 DNA reads TGTGCCAGTAGTATGGGGGGGCACGGCACTGAAGCTTTCTTT. Translated: CASSMGGHGTEAFF.

The chain uses TRBV5-1 and TRBJ2-2, with TRBD1 matching 7 bases. Germline V gene sequence: CDR1 SGHRS, CDR2 YFSETQ. V dropped 0 bases and J dropped 2; count of bases not matched to a gene: 4. The length of the CDR3 is 16 residues. CDR3 in amino acids: CASSLATGANTGELFF. In DNA form, the CDR3 reads TGCGCCAGCAGCTTGGCCACAGGGGCCAACACCGGGGAGCTGTTTTTT.